This T cell receptor beta chain was observed in a study of blood T cell repertoires in COVID-19. In the study overall: COVID-19 samples collected from the United States, Italy and Spain covered acute and convalescent phases.

Method: immunoSEQ multiplex PCR; TCRdb's copy keeps in-frame clones and lacks some. The data contain fewer than 150,000 clones, approximately 77% of them singletons. The clonotype originates from a man older than 75 with acute or convalescent COVID-19. The specimen was peripheral blood.

CDR3 amino acids: CASSFQITGTDTQYF. In nucleotides, the CDR3 is TGTGCCAGCAGCTTTCAAATAACCGGGACAGATACGCAGTATTTT. This chain links TRBV5-6 with TRBJ2-3, with D uncertain. The CDR3 contains 15 residues. The V and J ends lost 2 bases and 3 bases respectively, with 13 bases between them. Germline assignment: CDR1 SGHDT and CDR2 YYEEEE.